The rows below give T cell receptor beta chains drawn from one sample of a study of PD-1 blockade in classical Hodgkin lymphoma. Some clones are missing from TCRdb's copy, which holds only in-frame ones; the method was immunoSEQ multiplex PCR. The sample lists 8,500 or so clones, 65% to 85% occurring once. Specimen: CD4+ T cells from blood, collected at baseline. Every receptor here comes from a human donor with classical Hodgkin lymphoma. The CDR3 runs from the conserved cysteine through the conserved F or W. The order of the fields is clone size, J gene, V gene, D gene, CDR3 protein, CDR3 DNA. The D gene is left open where the match is weak. A row's size may be missing; if present it is once, few, many or a size class.

. | TRBJ2-1 | TRBV19 | TRBD2 | CASSILAGGPGEQFF | TGTGCCAGTAGTATCCTAGCGGGAGGGCCTGGGGAGCAGTTCTTC
. | TRBJ2-5 | TRBV6-6 | TRBD1 | CASSLTGGETQYF | TGTGCCAGCAGCTTAACAGGGGGAGAGACCCAGTACTTC
few | TRBJ1-1 | TRBV19 | . | CASSMRGRNTEAFF | TGTGCCAGTAGTATGCGGGGCCGGAACACTGAAGCTTTCTTT
few | TRBJ2-1 | TRBV4-1 | . | CASSQDRGADSNNEQFF | TGCGCCAGCAGCCAAGATCGGGGGGCAGACTCCAACAATGAGCAGTTCTTC
few | TRBJ2-5 | TRBV6-5 | TRBD2 | CASRTVGGPEETQYF | TGTGCCAGCAGGACGGTGGGAGGGCCAGAGGAGACCCAGTACTTC
. | TRBJ1-6 | TRBV27 | . | CASSPTWDYNSPLHF | TGTGCCAGCAGTCCTACTTGGGACTATAATTCACCCCTCCACTTT
. | TRBJ2-1 | TRBV11-2 | . | CASSLVQGWNEQFF | TGTGCCAGCAGCTTAGTGCAGGGGTGGAATGAGCAGTTCTTC
. | TRBJ2-7 | TRBV23-1 | TRBD1 | CASKSNRDRPYEQYF | TGCGCCAGCAAAAGCAACCGGGACAGACCCTACGAGCAGTACTTC
. | TRBJ2-5 | TRBV25-1 | . | CASSVTEETQYF | TGTGCCAGCAGTGTGACCGAAGAGACCCAGTACTTC
. | TRBJ2-7 | TRBV7-2 | . | CASSLEGVEEQYF | TGTGCCAGCAGCTTAGAAGGGGTGGAAGAGCAGTACTTC
. | TRBJ2-7 | TRBV5-1 | . | CASSLFSGNEQYF | TGCGCCAGCAGCTTGTTTTCGGGGAACGAGCAGTACTTC
few | TRBJ2-2 | TRBV7-6 | . | CASSRSTGELFF | TGTGCCAGCAGCCGAAGCACCGGGGAGCTGTTTTTT
. | TRBJ2-7 | TRBV29-1 | . | CSVVANLYEQYF | TGCAGCGTTGTCGCTAATCTCTACGAGCAGTACTTC
few | TRBJ1-5 | TRBV2 | . | CASTAALSNQPQHF | TGTGCCAGCACGGCAGCCCTTAGCAATCAGCCCCAGCATTTT